This T cell receptor (beta chain) was retrieved from a study of blood T cells in healthy people across ages (dated by TCRdb to 2014 to 2015). Study-wide context: In model experiments, template switching captured about one uniquely barcoded TCR beta cDNA molecule for every two T cells. The donors were divided into four age groups: young (average around 15 years), middle-aged (roughly 42), aged (roughly 60) and long-lived (about 90). To track age-related changes in TCR beta repertoire diversity, the study relied on deep sequencing normalized with unique cDNA molecular identifiers. Using the same blood draw, the study looked at two additional independent replicas of 1 million unique cDNA reads for two donors, one aged 18 to 30 and the other aged 80 or older. Here is what the overall study found, with its caveats: Estimates of total diversity based on one million sequenced T cells were considered lower bounds and underestimates. Compared with the aged group, more naive CD4+ T cells, fewer expanded clones and increased TCR diversity were shown by the long-lived group, suggesting age selection. Since profiling was done on bulk unsorted PBMCs, naive and antigen-experienced compartments could not be conclusively compared. Observed TCR beta diversity per million T cells fell roughly linearly with age, and a significant reduction was already apparent by age around 36. The percentage of naive T cells measured by flow cytometry correlated strongly with observed TCR beta diversity. Donor CMV infection status was unknown, potentially confounding age-related changes in expanded clonotypes.

Systemically healthy Caucasian individuals from Russia, 39 in total and aged 6 to 90 years, were included as donors. Each donor gave roughly 11 milliliters of peripheral blood, drawn into EDTA-treated Vacutainer tubes. Ficoll-Paque density-gradient centrifugation was used to isolate PBMCs, with at least 7 million per sample. Total RNA was extracted from PBMCs with Trizol reagent, with at least 5 micrograms obtained per sample. The percentages of naive CD45RAhigh/CD27high T cells were determined by flow cytometry on a PBMC aliquot from every donor. The sample holds a few counts of this clonotype. This receptor's antigen is unknown. No clone much larger than this one lies a single base away; base qualities are absent. The method was 5' RACE. Sequencing used an Illumina HiSeq 2500. A second about 7 to 12 cycle PCR used a sample-barcoded 5' primer and a J-beta primer mix. A template-switch 5' adaptor carrying 12 random nucleotides introduced a unique molecular identifier onto each TCR beta cDNA molecule. Each sample yielded at least 3 million CDR3-containing paired-end reads. First-strand cDNA was synthesized from all RNA with the Mint cDNA synthesis kit, primed by a TRBC-specific oligonucleotide. Following uracil-DNA glycosylase treatment, all cDNA underwent a first 18-cycle PCR with the universal primers M1SS and BC2_uni_R. In the source study's methods: Each sample was normalized by randomly selecting 1 million high-quality reads, each carrying a distinct molecular identifier. Instead of being binned into consensus sequences, reads that shared molecular identifiers were thrown out. MiTCR, set to a Q25 quality threshold and the strictest error-elimination algorithm, was used for CDR3 identification, clonotype clustering and error correction. A nonparametric unseen species model with Euler transformation was used to estimate lower-bound total TCR beta diversity. The raw public reads went through TCRdb reprocessing: fastp at Q25, MiXCR clone calling, in-frame beta chains kept. When rows share a CDR3 protein, they turn into one entry using the most common DNA and genes. The V and J calls were not made by the authors but by TCRdb's processing. For this sample there are approximately 780,000 distinct CDR3 sequences; under 30% appear just once. The top ten hold about 3% of the sample.

These sequences were also reported in another study, on T cells of mothers and their children. According to the second study: Nine systemically healthy Caucasian individuals, comprising three mothers and their six children, were included as donors. cDNA synthesis used all of the extracted RNA, with approximately 1.4 ug of RNA in each 15 ul reaction. In the second PCR, the M1S primer added sample barcodes and 2-4 random nucleotides. More than 8 million TCR beta CDR3 reads were obtained from each mother, and some 3.3 million reads were obtained from each child. TCR recombination output is similarly shaped by thymic selection in related and unrelated pairs, with a minor effect exerted by inherited differences. Normalized repertoire overlap was always found to be slightly, but never significantly, higher in related mother-child pairs than in unrelated mother-child pairs. No persistent microchimeric T cell clones were detected, at a sensitivity of around 97 clones per million clonotypes. To look for features that set related mother-child pairs apart from unrelated individuals, the researchers ran deep NGS to compare the TCR beta repertoires of mothers and children. The mean age was 40 +/- 4 years for the mothers and around 11 +/- 4 years for the children. After adapter ligation was performed with NEBNext reagents, the libraries were sequenced on an Illumina HiSeq 2000 with 100+100 nt paired-end reads. To prevent cross-contamination, the mother and child libraries were prepared one month apart and sequenced in separate runs. For each donor, between roughly 450,000 and 2,100,000 distinct TCR beta clonotypes were identified. Naive TCR beta clonotypes were estimated from low-frequency clonotypes matched to each donor's FACS-determined naive share, without sorting.

The sequenced sample consisted of blood. The clonotype comes from a boy aged 10-17 years in good health.

The DNA reads as follows: TGTGCCAGCAGCATAGCGGGGGGCCCCACAGATACGCAGTATTTT. It is translated as CASSIAGGPTDTQYF. The rearranged chain carries TRBV9 and TRBJ2-3, with TRBD2 matching 10 junction bases. For CDR1 and CDR2, the germline V gene lists SGDLS and YYNGEE. At the junction V is shortened by 4 bases and J by 2 bases; bases outside the gene matches: 4. Counted from cysteine to phenylalanine, this CDR3 has 15 amino acids. Here the CDR3 DNA is all that survives: 45 bases in frame from base 1.